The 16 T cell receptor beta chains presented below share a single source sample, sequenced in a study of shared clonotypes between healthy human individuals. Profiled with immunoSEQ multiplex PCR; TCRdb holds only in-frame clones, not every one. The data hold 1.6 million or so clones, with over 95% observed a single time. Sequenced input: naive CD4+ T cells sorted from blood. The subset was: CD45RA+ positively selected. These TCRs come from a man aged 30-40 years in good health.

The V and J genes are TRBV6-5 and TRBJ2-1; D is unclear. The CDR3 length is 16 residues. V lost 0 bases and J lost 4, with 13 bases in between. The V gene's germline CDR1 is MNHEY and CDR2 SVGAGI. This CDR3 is CASSYSGMPSYNEQFF. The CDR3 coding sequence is TGTGCCAGCAGTTACTCTGGGATGCCCTCATACAATGAGCAGTTCTTC.

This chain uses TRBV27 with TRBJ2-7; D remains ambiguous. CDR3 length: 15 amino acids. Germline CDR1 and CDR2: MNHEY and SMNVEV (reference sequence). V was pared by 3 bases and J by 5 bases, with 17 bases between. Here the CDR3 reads CASSFSGSFGHEQYF. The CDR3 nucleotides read TGTGCCAGCAGTTTTTCGGGCTCTTTTGGCCACGAGCAGTACTTC.

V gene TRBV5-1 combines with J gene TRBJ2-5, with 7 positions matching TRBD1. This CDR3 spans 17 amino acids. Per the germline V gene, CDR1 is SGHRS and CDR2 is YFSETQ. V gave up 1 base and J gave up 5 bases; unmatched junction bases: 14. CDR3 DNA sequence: TGCGCCAGCAGCTTGCGGCTTAGCCAAACAGGGGTGGAGACCCAGTACTTC. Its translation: CASSLRLSQTGVETQYF.

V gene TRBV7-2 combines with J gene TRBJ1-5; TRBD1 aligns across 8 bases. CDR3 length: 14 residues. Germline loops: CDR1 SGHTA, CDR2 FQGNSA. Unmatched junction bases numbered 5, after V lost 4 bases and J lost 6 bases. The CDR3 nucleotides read TGTGCCAGCAGCTCCGACAGGGGAGGTCAGCCCCAGCATTTT. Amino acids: CASSSDRGGQPQHF.

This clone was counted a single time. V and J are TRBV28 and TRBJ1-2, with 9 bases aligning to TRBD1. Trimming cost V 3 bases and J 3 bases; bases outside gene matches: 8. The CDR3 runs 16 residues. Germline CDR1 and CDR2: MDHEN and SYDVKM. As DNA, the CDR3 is TGTGCCAGCAGTTTCATCCCTGGACAGGGGTACTATGGCTACACCTTC. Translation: CASSFIPGQGYYGYTF.

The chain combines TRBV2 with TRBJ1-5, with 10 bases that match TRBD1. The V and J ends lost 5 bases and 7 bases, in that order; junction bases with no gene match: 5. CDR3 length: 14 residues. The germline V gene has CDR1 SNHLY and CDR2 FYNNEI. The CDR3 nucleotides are TGTGCCAGCAGTCCAGGACAGGGGGTGCAGCCCCAGCATTTT. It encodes CASSPGQGVQPQHF.

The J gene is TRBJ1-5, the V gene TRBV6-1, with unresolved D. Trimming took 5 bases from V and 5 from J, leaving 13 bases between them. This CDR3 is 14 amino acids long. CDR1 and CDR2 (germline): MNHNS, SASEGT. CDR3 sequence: CASSLETGDQPQHF. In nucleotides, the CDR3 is TGTGCCAGCAGTCTTGAAACGGGCGATCAGCCCCAGCATTTT.

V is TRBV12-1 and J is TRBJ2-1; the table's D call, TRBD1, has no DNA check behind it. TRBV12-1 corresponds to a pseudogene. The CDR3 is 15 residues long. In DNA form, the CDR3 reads TGTGCCAGCAGCTCCCCCGGACCAGGGAACCGCGAGCAGTTCTTC. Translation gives CASSSPGPGNREQFF.

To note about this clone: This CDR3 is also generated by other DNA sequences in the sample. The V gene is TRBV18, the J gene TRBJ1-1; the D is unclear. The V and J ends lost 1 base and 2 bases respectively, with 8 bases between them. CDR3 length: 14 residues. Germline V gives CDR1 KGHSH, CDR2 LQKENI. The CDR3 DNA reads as TGTGCCAGCTCACCACAGGGAGCCAACACTGAAGCTTTCTTT. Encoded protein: CASSPQGANTEAFF.

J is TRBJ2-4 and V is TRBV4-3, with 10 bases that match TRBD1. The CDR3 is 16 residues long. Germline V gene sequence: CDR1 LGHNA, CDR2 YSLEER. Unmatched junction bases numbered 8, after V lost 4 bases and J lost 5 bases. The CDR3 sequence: CASSLRQGALENIQYF. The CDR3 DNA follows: TGCGCCAGCAGCCTCCGACAGGGGGCTCTCGAAAACATTCAGTACTTC.

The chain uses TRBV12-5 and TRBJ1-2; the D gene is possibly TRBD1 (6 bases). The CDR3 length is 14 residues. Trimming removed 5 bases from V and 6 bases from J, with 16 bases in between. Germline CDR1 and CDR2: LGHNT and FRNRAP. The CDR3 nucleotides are TGTGCTAGTGGTATCGCTCGGGGGGCGAATGGCTACACCTTC. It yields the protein CASGIARGANGYTF. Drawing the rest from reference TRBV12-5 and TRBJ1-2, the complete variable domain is DARVTQTPRHKVTEMGQEVTMRCQPILGHNTVFWYRQTMMQGLELLAYFRNRAPLDDSGMPKDRFSAEMPDATLATLKIQPSEPRDSAVYFCASGIARGANGYTFGSGTRLTVV.

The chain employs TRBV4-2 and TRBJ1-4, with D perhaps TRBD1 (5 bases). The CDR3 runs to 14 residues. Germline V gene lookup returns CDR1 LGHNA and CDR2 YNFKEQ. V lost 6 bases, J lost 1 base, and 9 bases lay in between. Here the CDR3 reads CASSVGRTNEKLFF. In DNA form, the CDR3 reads TGTGCCAGCAGTGTGGGGCGAACTAATGAAAAACTGTTTTTT.

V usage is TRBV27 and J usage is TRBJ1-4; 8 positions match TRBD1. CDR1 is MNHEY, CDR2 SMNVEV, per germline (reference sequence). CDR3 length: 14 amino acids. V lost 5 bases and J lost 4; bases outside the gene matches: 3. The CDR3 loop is CASSRTGFNEKLFF. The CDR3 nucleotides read TGTGCCAGCAGTAGGACAGGGTTTAATGAAAAACTGTTTTTT.

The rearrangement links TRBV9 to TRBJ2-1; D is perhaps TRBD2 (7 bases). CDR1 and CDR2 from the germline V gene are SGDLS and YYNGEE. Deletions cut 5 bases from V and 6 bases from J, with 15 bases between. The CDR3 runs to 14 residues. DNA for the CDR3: TGTGCCAGCAGAAGAGCGGGGACAAGCAATGAGCAGTTCTTC. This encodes CASRRAGTSNEQFF.

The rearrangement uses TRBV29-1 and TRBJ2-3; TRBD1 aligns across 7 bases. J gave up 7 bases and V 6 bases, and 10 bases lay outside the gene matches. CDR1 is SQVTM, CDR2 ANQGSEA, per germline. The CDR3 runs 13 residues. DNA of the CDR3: TGCAGCGTAGTGACAGGGTTCCTGAATACGCAGTATTTT. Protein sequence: CSVVTGFLNTQYF.

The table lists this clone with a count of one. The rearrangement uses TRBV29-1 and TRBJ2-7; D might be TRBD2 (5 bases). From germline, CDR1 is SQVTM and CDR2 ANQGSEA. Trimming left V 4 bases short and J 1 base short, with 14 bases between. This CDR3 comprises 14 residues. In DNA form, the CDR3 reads TGCAGCGTTGGAATCGGGGTGACGTCCTACGAGCAGTACTTC. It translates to CSVGIGVTSYEQYF.